A single sample is the source of the 24 T cell receptor beta chains below, sequenced in a study of T cell responses to AZD1222 COVID-19 vaccine. Produced via immunoSEQ multiplex PCR; TCRdb's table is partial and in-frame only. The table records about 90,000 clones, about 85% of them present only once. Sequencing used peripheral blood, obtained 28 days after the second AZD1222 dose. Every receptor here comes from an adult who received the AZD1222 COVID-19 vaccine.

This clone was picked up one time. CDR3 in DNA: TGTGCCAGCAGTTACAGTGGGCCAAATCAGCCCCAGCATTTT. Residues: CASSYSGPNQPQHF. The chain links TRBV6-5 to TRBJ1-5; no clear D. The CDR3 has 14 amino acids. Trimming pared 2 bases from V and 4 bases from J, leaving 9 bases between. Germline-derived CDR1 and CDR2 are MNHEY and SVGAGI.

V and J are TRBV6-4 and TRBJ2-7, with TRBD1 matching over 11 bases. This CDR3 spans 13 amino acids. Germline V gene lookup returns CDR1 MRHNA and CDR2 SNTAGT. V lost 5 bases, J lost 5 bases, and 2 bases stayed unmatched. The DNA for the CDR3 is TGTGCCAGCAGTCGGGACAGGGGGGACGAGCAGTACTTC. Amino acid sequence: CASSRDRGDEQYF.

The rearrangement links TRBV9 to TRBJ2-1; D remains unclear. V shed 2 bases and J shed 6 bases, with 12 bases lying between them. This CDR3 spans 14 amino acids. CDR1 SGDLS and CDR2 YYNGEE come from the germline V gene. The chain's CDR3 is CASSVRPLGNEQFF. CDR3 bases: TGTGCCAGCAGCGTGCGCCCGTTGGGCAATGAGCAGTTCTTC.

Regarding this clone: This same CDR3 is encoded by further DNA sequences in the sample. This chain joins TRBV27 and TRBJ1-6, with 7 bases identical to TRBD1. Germline assignment: CDR1 MNHEY and CDR2 SMNVEV (reference sequence). With 8 bases clipped from V and 5 bases from J, the junction kept 6 bases outside the gene matches. The CDR3 runs 14 residues. CDR3 nucleotide sequence: TGTGCCAGCCAGAACAGGGGAAATAATTCACCCCTCCACTTT. It encodes CASQNRGNNSPLHF.

This chain links TRBV27 with TRBJ2-7; D unresolved. CDR1 is MNHEY and CDR2 is SMNVEV in the germline V gene (reference sequence). The CDR3 runs 14 residues. Trimming took 5 bases from V and 2 from J, leaving 13 bases between them. The CDR3 reads CASSPSRGPYEQYF. In nucleotides, the CDR3 is TGTGCCAGCAGTCCATCGAGAGGTCCCTACGAGCAGTACTTC.

J is TRBJ2-7 and V is TRBV12-3 or TRBV12-4; D might be TRBD1 (5 bases). The V and J ends lost 4 bases and 5 bases respectively, with 9 bases between them. CDR3 length: 12 residues. The CDR3 protein is CASSSSDNEQYF. The CDR3 coding sequence is TGTGCCAGCAGTTCGTCGGACAACGAGCAGTACTTC.

This clone was counted a single time. The chain combines TRBV6-5 with TRBJ1-1; a possible D gene is TRBD1 (6 bases). CDR3 length: 14 amino acids. Between the trimmed V and J ends, which lost 5 bases and 1 base, there was a span of 11 bases. Germline assignment: CDR1 MNHEY and CDR2 SVGAGI. The CDR3 protein is CASSQGWGNTEAFF. The CDR3 DNA reads as TGTGCCAGCAGTCAGGGGTGGGGGAACACTGAAGCTTTCTTT.

CDR3 in amino acids: CASSAGGTHLAKNIQYF. CDR3 nucleotide sequence: TGTGCCAGCAGCGCGGGAGGGACACACCTAGCCAAAAACATTCAGTACTTC. This chain uses TRBV9 with TRBJ2-4, with TRBD2 matching 8 bases. The CDR3 spans 17 residues. The germline CDR1 and CDR2 sequences are SGDLS and YYNGEE. V shed 3 bases and J 0 bases; nucleotides not matched to a gene: 8.

The V gene is TRBV5-1, the J gene TRBJ1-1; no clear D. With 3 bases removed from V and 3 bases from J, the gap between germline ends came to 9 bases. The CDR3 covers 13 residues. Germline V CDR1 and CDR2: SGHRS, YFSETQ. The CDR3 spells CASSSRYDTEAFF. The CDR3 region has the DNA TGCGCCAGCAGCTCCCGGTACGACACTGAAGCTTTCTTT.

This chain uses TRBV12-3 or TRBV12-4 with TRBJ1-1; D is undetermined. Trimming stripped 3 bases from V and 4 bases from J, with 9 bases between. The CDR3 contains 13 residues. The chain's CDR3 is CASSFRGGTEAFF. The CDR3 nucleotides read TGTGCCAGCAGTTTTCGGGGTGGCACTGAAGCTTTCTTT.

This clone appeared once. The rearrangement joins TRBV5-8 to TRBJ2-1, with D uncertain. Germline CDR1 SGHTS, CDR2 YDEGEE. The CDR3 is 12 amino acids. V was cut by 4 bases and J by 10 bases, with 12 bases left in between. Here the CDR3 DNA reads TGTGCCAGCAGCCTAGGCGTAGGGGAGCAGTTCTTC. Protein product: CASSLGVGEQFF.

This clone showed up just a few times. V gene TRBV7-8 combines with J gene TRBJ1-1; D is uncertain. V dropped 0 bases and J dropped 3 bases, with 5 bases sitting between them. Germline V CDR1 and CDR2: SGHVS, FQNEAQ. This CDR3 region has 13 residues. CDR3: CASSLAVYTEAFF. The CDR3 DNA follows: TGTGCCAGCAGCTTAGCGGTTTACACTGAAGCTTTCTTT.

The chain is built from TRBV18 and TRBJ2-2; D is unresolved. Trimming pared 5 bases from V and 3 bases from J, leaving 7 bases between. Per the germline V gene, CDR1 is KGHSH and CDR2 is LQKENI. The CDR3 contains 13 residues. The CDR3 coding sequence is TGTGCCAGCTCATGGCAGGACACCGGGGAGCTGTTTTTT. Translating it yields CASSWQDTGELFF.

The V and J genes are TRBV5-1 and TRBJ2-1; 7 bases are a match to TRBD1. The CDR3 is 16 residues long. J lost 1 base, V lost 5 bases, and 9 bases had no gene match. CDR1 and CDR2 (germline): SGHRS, YFSETQ. The CDR3 DNA sequence: TGCGCCAGCAGTTTGACAGGGAGCGAATCCTACAATGAGCAGTTCTTC. It encodes CASSLTGSESYNEQFF.

This chain links TRBV30 with TRBJ1-2, with 8 bases matching TRBD1. The CDR3 spans 14 residues. J was trimmed by 0 bases and V by 3 bases; bases with no gene match: 3. Germline V gene sequence: CDR1 GTSNPN, CDR2 SVGIG (reference sequence). The CDR3, as DNA: TGTGCCTGGAGAATGACAGGGGCTAACTATGGCTACACCTTC. It yields the protein CAWRMTGANYGYTF.

V is TRBV19 and J is TRBJ2-7; no firm D call. Looked up from germline, CDR1 is LNHDA and CDR2 is SQIVND (reference sequence). There are 13 residues in the CDR3. V was clipped by 5 bases and J by 6 bases, with 14 bases between them. CDR3 DNA: TGTGCCAGTAGTCCGCACATGGAGAGCGAGCAGTACTTC. It encodes CASSPHMESEQYF.

The chain joins TRBV5-1 to TRBJ1-2, with 12 positions matching TRBD1. CDR3 length: 18 residues. Per the germline V gene, CDR1 is SGHRS and CDR2 is YFSETQ. Trimming at V came to 1 base and at J to 6 bases, leaving 13 bases not matched to a gene. The CDR3 here is CASSLKVRGQGARNGYTF. In DNA, the CDR3 is TGCGCCAGCAGCTTGAAAGTAAGGGGACAGGGGGCGCGAAATGGCTACACCTTC.

This clone was seen more than once but under ten times. The chain recombines TRBV4-3 with TRBJ1-4, with a weak D call TRBD1 (5 bases). V was cut by 0 bases and J by 8 bases, with 10 bases left in between. The CDR3 is made up of 14 amino acids. Looked up from germline, CDR1 is LGHNA and CDR2 is YSLEER. In DNA, the CDR3 is TGCGCCAGCAGCCAAGAGGACATCGGGGAAAAACTGTTTTTT. Protein sequence: CASSQEDIGEKLFF.

V is TRBV12-3 or TRBV12-4 and J is TRBJ2-7; D unresolved. With 8 bases removed from V and 3 bases from J, the gap between germline ends came to 14 bases. The CDR3 is made up of 13 amino acids. Here the CDR3 DNA reads TGTGCCAGCGGCCGCTTGTCGTACTACGAGCAGTACTTC. Its protein is CASGRLSYYEQYF.

V is TRBV27 and J is TRBJ2-7, with D uncertain. V gave up 0 bases and J gave up 2 bases, with 5 bases separating them. The germline gives CDR1 MNHEY, CDR2 SMNVEV (reference sequence). CDR3 length: 13 residues. The CDR3 coding sequence is TGTGCCAGCAGTTTATCCGGCGCCTACGAGCAGTACTTC. Translated, it gives CASSLSGAYEQYF.

The genes are TRBV28 and TRBJ2-7, with 11 positions matching TRBD2. With 7 bases clipped from V and 0 bases from J, the junction kept 5 bases outside the gene matches. Germline V gives CDR1 MDHEN, CDR2 SYDVKM. CDR3 size: 15 residues. The CDR3 coding sequence is TGTGCCAGCATTGCTAGCGGGAGGATCTCCTACGAGCAGTACTTC. Its translation: CASIASGRISYEQYF.

Comment on this clone: At one boundary the junction diverges from the germline segment, which might be a read error. This chain joins TRBV7-7 and TRBJ2-1; 10 bases fit TRBD2. This CDR3 is built from 14 residues. Germline V gives CDR1 SSHAT, CDR2 FNYEAQ (reference sequence). This CDR3 is CASSLAPLAGEQFF. DNA for the CDR3: TGTGCTAGCAGCTTAGCCCCACTAGCGGGAGAGCAGTTCTTC. Looking up the rest from reference TRBV7-7 and TRBJ2-1 gives the full variable domain: GAGVSQSPRYKVTKRGQDVTLRCDPISSHATLYWYQQALGQGPEFLTYFNYEAQPDKSGLPSDRFSAERPEGSISTLTIQRTEQRDSAMYRCASSLAPLAGEQFFGPGTRLTVL.

The CDR3 sequence is CSARAADLNYNEQFF. CDR3 in DNA: TGCAGTGCTCGTGCGGCGGACTTGAACTACAATGAGCAGTTCTTC. The rearrangement uses TRBV20-1 and TRBJ2-1, with D possibly TRBD2 on 5 matching bases. This CDR3 contains 15 residues. Germline values: CDR1 DFQATT, CDR2 SNEGSKA (reference sequence). With 5 bases removed from V and 3 bases from J, the gap between germline ends came to 17 bases.

The chain links TRBV28 to TRBJ1-2; D gene ambiguous. Trimming pared 5 bases from V and 4 bases from J, leaving 11 bases between. CDR1 MDHEN and CDR2 SYDVKM come from the germline V gene. The CDR3 is 13 amino acids. The CDR3 DNA reads TGTGCCAGCAGTACCCGTTTTCTCTATGGCTACACCTTC. Translating gives CASSTRFLYGYTF.